Presented here are 10 T cell receptor beta chains from one specimen sequenced in a study of T cell repertoires in cytomegalovirus infection. TCRdb re-analysed the reads in MiXCR, keeping a single row per CDR3 protein. The table lists about 740,000 distinct CDR3 sequences, about 40% of them singletons. Sequencing input: PBMCs. These TCRs come from a human donor in good health (CMV status not recorded). Some clones in this sample may be carry-over from other donors' samples.

V usage is TRBV7-9 and J usage is TRBJ1-2, with D uncertain. V lost 5 bases and J 4 bases, leaving 20 bases between the germline ends. This CDR3 region has 16 residues. Germline CDR1 is SEHNR and CDR2 is FQNEAQ (reference sequence). This CDR3 reads CASSPRQAIRAYGYTF. The CDR3 bases are TGTGCCAGCAGCCCCCGGCAGGCAATTAGGGCCTATGGCTACACCTTC.

For this clonotype: This CDR3 is missing its conserved last phenylalanine or tryptophan, likely due to a read error. The rearrangement links TRBV6-8 to TRBJ1-2; D call uncertain. Germline CDR1 MNHGY, CDR2 SAAAGT. This CDR3 has 13 amino acids. V was clipped by 2 bases and J by 3 bases, with 7 bases between them. The CDR3 coding sequence is TGTGCCAGCAGTTACGACGGCCACTATGGCTACACCTTA. Translating gives CASSYDGHYGYTL.

This clonotype was counted ten times or more. This chain joins TRBV6-1 and TRBJ1-3, with D unclear. This CDR3 has 15 amino acids. V was shortened by 5 bases and J by 4 bases, with 15 bases between the two germline ends. In germline, CDR1 is MNHNS, CDR2 SASEGT. The CDR3 region has the DNA TGTGCCAGCAGTCACCGGTCGGGCTTAGGAAACACCATATATTTT. It codes for CASSHRSGLGNTIYF.

The chain carries TRBV2 and TRBJ1-5, with 7 positions matching TRBD1. Germline CDR1 reads SNHLY; CDR2 reads FYNNEI. V gave up 6 bases and J gave up 2 bases; unmatched junction bases: 7. CDR3 size: 15 residues. The CDR3 loop is CASSPTGVGNQPQHF. The CDR3 DNA sequence: TGTGCCAGCAGCCCAACAGGGGTCGGCAATCAGCCCCAGCATTTT. Full variable domain (rest looked up from reference TRBV2 and TRBJ1-5): EPEVTQTPSHQVTQMGQEVILRCVPISNHLYFYWYRQILGQKVEFLVSFYNNEISEKSEIFDDQFSVERPDGSNFTLKIRSTKLEDSAMYFCASSPTGVGNQPQHFGDGTRLSIL.

This clonotype appeared a single time. This may come from a read error, since a much larger clone is one base off. Since the CDR3 does not end with the conserved phenylalanine or tryptophan, this likely comes from a read error. This sequence joins TRBV7-2 and TRBJ2-7, with 14 bases matching TRBD2. The germline CDR1 and CDR2 sequences are SGHTA and FQGNSA. V shed 5 bases, J shed 6 bases, and the junction held 3 bases outside the gene matches. The CDR3 runs to 14 residues. CDR3 nucleotide sequence: TGTGCCAGCAGCCGGGGACTAGCGGGAGTCGAGCAGTACTTA. Residues: CASSRGLAGVEQYL.

In its sample, this clonotype was seen a few times. J is TRBJ2-1 and V is TRBV4-1, with 7 bases identical to TRBD1. CDR1 MGHRA and CDR2 YSYEKL come from the germline V gene. The V gene end was trimmed by 4 bases and the J gene end by 9 bases; junction bases not matched to a gene: 9. CDR3 length: 14 amino acids. The CDR3 loop is CASSRSGTEGEQFF. CDR3 nucleotide sequence: TGCGCCAGCAGCCGCTCCGGGACAGAAGGTGAGCAGTTCTTC.

With respect to this clonotype: Likely a read error: the CDR3 ends without its conserved phenylalanine or tryptophan. The chain employs TRBV5-8 and TRBJ1-5, with TRBD1 identical over 8 bases. The CDR3 covers 15 residues. Germline values: CDR1 SGHTS, CDR2 YDEGEE. After removal of 3 bases from V and 1 base from J, the junction contained 3 bases not matched to a gene. This CDR3 is CASSSQGASNQPQHL. The CDR3 coding sequence is TGTGCCAGCAGCTCGCAGGGGGCCAGCAATCAGCCCCAGCATTTG.

J is TRBJ2-6 and V is TRBV19; TRBD1 might be the D (6 bases). The CDR3 is 15 residues long. V lost 1 base and J lost 4, with 8 bases in between. The germline V gene encodes CDR1 LNHDA and CDR2 SQIVND (reference sequence). The chain's CDR3 is CASSIGGTGANVLTF. DNA of the CDR3: TGTGCCAGTAGTATAGGGGGGACAGGGGCCAACGTCCTGACTTTC.

There are a few counts of this clonotype. V gene TRBV7-2 combines with J gene TRBJ1-3; 10 nucleotides match TRBD1. Unmatched junction bases numbered 5, after V lost 2 bases and J lost 4 bases. Per germline, CDR1 SGHTA and CDR2 FQGNSA. The CDR3 runs 16 residues. DNA of the CDR3: TGTGCCAGCAGCTTAAGGACAGGGGGATTAGGAAACACCATATATTTT. This gives the protein CASSLRTGGLGNTIYF.

This clonotype was seen a single time. The gene calls are TRBV19 and TRBJ2-1; 11 positions match TRBD2. V was clipped by 1 base and J by 6 bases; unmatched bases: 2. The germline V gene encodes CDR1 LNHDA and CDR2 SQIVND (reference sequence). The CDR3 spans 15 residues. DNA of the CDR3: TGTGCCAGTAGTATAGTAGCGGGAGGGCCCAATGAGCAGTTCTTC. Protein product: CASSIVAGGPNEQFF.